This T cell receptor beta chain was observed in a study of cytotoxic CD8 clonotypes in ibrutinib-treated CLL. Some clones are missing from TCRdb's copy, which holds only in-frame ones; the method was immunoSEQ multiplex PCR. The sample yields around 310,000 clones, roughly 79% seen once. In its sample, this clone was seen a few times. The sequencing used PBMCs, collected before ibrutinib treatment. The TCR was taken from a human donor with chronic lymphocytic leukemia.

The CDR3 protein is CASSQVTPSTDTQYF. DNA of the CDR3: TGTGCCAGCAGCCAGGTGACACCTAGCACAGATACGCAGTATTTT. The chain couples TRBV14 to TRBJ2-3; D remains unclear. The CDR3 loop spans 15 amino acids. V lost 3 bases to trimming and J lost 0 bases, with 10 bases between them. Per the germline V gene, CDR1 is SGHDN and CDR2 is FVKESK.